Given below is one T cell receptor (beta chain) in context. Authors' processing steps: Nucleated cell counts were estimated from reference gene primer amplification. Profiling relied on immunoSEQ multiplex PCR, and the TCRdb table lists in-frame clones only, not all of them. That table supplies the V and J calls and clone size; D and trimming were determined from the DNA. In the table there are about 190,000 clones, about 85% of which are singletons. The data belong to a study of blood T cell repertoires in COVID-19. Study details: There were acute and convalescent COVID-19 samples, and they came from the United States, Italy and Spain. PBMCs, B-cell-depleted T cells, or T cells were the source of the cDNA or gDNA that made up the material.

This CDR3 spans 14 amino acids. V was trimmed by 0 bases and J by 2 bases, leaving 8 bases between them. Germline CDR1 SGHRS, CDR2 YFSETQ. This sequence joins TRBV5-1 and TRBJ1-1; tentatively, D is TRBD1 (6 bases). The TCR was taken from a woman aged 80 or older with acute or convalescent COVID-19. The material sequenced was peripheral blood. CDR3 amino acids: CASSLAGDNTEAFF. In DNA, the CDR3 is TGCGCCAGCAGCTTGGCAGGGGACAACACTGAAGCTTTCTTT.